Reported below is one T cell receptor beta chain. Original analysis: It was from reference gene primer amplification that nucleated cell counts were estimated. Here immunoSEQ multiplex PCR was the method, and the copy in TCRdb shows in-frame clones only, minus some. Clone size and V and J calls were adopted from that table, with D and trimming inferred from the DNA. The sample has approximately 91,000 clones; 75% to 85% are singletons. Per germline, CDR1 SQVTM and CDR2 ANQGSEA. The CDR3 length is 16 residues. Trimming removed 6 bases from V and 0 bases from J; junction bases left unmatched: 10. The entry originates in a study of blood T cell repertoires in COVID-19. Study-wide context: The origin of the acute and convalescent COVID-19 samples was the United States, Italy and Spain. In each case, the material was cDNA or gDNA derived from T cells, B-cell-depleted T cells, or PBMCs.

The sequence derives from a man aged 65 to 79 with acute or convalescent COVID-19. The sample taken for sequencing was peripheral blood. The rearrangement uses TRBV29-1 and TRBJ1-4, with 7 bases that match TRBD1. This CDR3 is CSVRDRQDATNEKLFF. The CDR3 DNA follows: TGCAGCGTCCGGGACAGACAAGATGCAACTAATGAAAAACTGTTTTTT.